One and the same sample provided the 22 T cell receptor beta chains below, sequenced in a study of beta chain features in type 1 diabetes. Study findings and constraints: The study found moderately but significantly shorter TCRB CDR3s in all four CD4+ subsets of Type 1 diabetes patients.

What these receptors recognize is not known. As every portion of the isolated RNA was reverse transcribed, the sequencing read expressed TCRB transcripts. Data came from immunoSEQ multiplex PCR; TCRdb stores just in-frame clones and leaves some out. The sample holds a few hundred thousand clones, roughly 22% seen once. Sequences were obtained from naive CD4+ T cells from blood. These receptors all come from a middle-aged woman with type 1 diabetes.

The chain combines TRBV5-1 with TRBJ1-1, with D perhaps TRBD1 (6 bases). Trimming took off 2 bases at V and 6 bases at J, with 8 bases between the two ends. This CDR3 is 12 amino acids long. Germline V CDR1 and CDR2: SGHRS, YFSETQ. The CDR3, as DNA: TGCGCCAGCAGCTTTACAGGGCCTGAAGCTTTCTTT. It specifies CASSFTGPEAFF.

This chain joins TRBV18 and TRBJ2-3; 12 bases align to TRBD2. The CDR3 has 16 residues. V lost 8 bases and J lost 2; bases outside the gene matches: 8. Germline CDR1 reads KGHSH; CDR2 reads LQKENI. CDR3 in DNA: TGTGCCAGCACGACTAGCGGGAGCCATGTCACAGATACGCAGTATTTT. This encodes CASTTSGSHVTDTQYF.

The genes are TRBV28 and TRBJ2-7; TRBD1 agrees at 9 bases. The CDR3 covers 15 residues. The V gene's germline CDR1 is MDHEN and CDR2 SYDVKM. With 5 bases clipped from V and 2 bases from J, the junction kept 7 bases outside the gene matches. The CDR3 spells CASSAGQGPTYEQYF. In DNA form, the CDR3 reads TGTGCCAGCAGTGCGGGACAGGGTCCTACCTACGAGCAGTACTTC.

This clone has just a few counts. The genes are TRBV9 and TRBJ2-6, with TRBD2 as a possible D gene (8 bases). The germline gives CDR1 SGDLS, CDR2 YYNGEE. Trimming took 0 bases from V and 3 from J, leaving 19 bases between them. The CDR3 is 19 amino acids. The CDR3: CASSVAGGGRFSGANVLTF. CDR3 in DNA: TGTGCCAGCAGCGTAGCGGGAGGGGGCAGGTTCAGTGGGGCCAACGTCCTGACTTTC.

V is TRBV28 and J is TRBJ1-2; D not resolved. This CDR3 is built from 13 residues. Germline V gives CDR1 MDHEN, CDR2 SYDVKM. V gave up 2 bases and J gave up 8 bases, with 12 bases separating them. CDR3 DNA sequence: TGTGCCAGCAGTTTAGGAGTTTGGAGAGGCTACACCTTC. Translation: CASSLGVWRGYTF.

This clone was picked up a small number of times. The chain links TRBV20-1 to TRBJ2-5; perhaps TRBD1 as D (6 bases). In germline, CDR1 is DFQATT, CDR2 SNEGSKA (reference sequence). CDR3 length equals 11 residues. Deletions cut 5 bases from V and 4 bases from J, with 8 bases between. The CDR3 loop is CSAWTAETQYF. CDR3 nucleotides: TGCAGTGCTTGGACAGCAGAGACCCAGTACTTC.

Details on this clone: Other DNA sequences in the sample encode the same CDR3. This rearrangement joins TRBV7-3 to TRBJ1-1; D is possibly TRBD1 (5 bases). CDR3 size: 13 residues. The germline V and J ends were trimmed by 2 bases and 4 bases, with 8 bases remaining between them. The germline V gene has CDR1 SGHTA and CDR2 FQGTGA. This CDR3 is CASSLGQGTEAFF. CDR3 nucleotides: TGTGCCAGCAGCTTAGGGCAGGGCACTGAAGCTTTCTTT.

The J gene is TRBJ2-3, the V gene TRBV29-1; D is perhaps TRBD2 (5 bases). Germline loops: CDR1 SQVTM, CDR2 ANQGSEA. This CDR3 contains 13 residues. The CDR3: CKSLWLAYCTQYF. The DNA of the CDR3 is TGCAAATCCCTCTGGCTAGCCTACTGTACGCAGTATTTT.

The CDR3 region is CASSFASGVSYEQYF. The DNA of the CDR3 is TGTGCCAGCAGTTTTGCTAGCGGGGTCTCCTACGAGCAGTACTTC. The V and J genes are TRBV27 and TRBJ2-7; 9 bases match TRBD2. The V gene end was trimmed by 3 bases and the J gene end by 0 bases; junction bases not matched to a gene: 3. The germline CDR1 and CDR2 sequences are MNHEY and SMNVEV (reference sequence). There are 15 residues in the CDR3.

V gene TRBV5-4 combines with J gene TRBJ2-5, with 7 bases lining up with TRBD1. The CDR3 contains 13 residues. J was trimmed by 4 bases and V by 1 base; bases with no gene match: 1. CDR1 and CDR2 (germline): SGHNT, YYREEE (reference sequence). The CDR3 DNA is TGTGCCAGCAGCTTGAGGGGGCGAGAGACCCAGTACTTC. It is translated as CASSLRGRETQYF.

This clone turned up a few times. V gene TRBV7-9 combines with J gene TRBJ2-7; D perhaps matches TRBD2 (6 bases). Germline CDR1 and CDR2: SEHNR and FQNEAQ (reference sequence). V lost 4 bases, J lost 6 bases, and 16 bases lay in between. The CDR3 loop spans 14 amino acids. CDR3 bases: TGTGCCAGCAGCTCTGCGGGACCTTCTACCGAGCAGTACTTC. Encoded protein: CASSSAGPSTEQYF.

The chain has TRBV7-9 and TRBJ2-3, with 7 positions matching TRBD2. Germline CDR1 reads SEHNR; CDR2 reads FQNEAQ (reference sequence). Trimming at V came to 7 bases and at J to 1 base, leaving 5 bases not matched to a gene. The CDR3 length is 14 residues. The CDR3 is CASKGLAGTDTQYF. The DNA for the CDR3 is TGTGCCAGCAAGGGTCTAGCGGGCACAGATACGCAGTATTTT.

CDR3 sequence: CASSLVGTPEYSNQPQHF. CDR3 in DNA: TGTGCCAGCAGCTTAGTCGGGACTCCGGAGTATAGCAATCAGCCCCAGCATTTT. The chain is built from TRBV7-9 and TRBJ1-5; the D gene is possibly TRBD1 (5 bases). CDR3 length: 18 amino acids. From germline, CDR1 is SEHNR and CDR2 FQNEAQ (reference sequence). Trimming stripped 1 base from V and 0 bases from J, with 16 bases between.

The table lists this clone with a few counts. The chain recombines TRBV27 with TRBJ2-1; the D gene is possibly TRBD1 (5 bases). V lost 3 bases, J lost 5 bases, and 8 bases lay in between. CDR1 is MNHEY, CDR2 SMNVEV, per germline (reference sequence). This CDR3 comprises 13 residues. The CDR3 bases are TGTGCCAGCAGTTTTATCAGGGACAATGAGCAGTTCTTC. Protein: CASSFIRDNEQFF.

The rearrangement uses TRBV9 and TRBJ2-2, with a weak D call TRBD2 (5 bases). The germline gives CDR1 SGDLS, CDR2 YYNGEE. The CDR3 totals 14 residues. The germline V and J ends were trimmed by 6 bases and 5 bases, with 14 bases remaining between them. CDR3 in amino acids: CASKEGRNTGELFF. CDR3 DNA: TGTGCCAGCAAAGAGGGCCGGAATACCGGGGAGCTGTTTTTT.

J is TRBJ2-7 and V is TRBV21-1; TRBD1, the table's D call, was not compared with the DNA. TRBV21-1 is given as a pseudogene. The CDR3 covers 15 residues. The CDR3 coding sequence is TGTGCCAGCAGCAAAGGGGGGACAGGTTCCTACGAGCAGTACTTC. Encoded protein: CASSKGGTGSYEQYF.

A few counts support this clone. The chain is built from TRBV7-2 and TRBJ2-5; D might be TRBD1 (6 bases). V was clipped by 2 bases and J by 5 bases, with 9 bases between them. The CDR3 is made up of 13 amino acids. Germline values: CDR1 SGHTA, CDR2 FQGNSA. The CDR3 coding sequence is TGTGCCAGCAGCTTATTGCAGGGGGAGACCCAGTACTTC. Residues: CASSLLQGETQYF.

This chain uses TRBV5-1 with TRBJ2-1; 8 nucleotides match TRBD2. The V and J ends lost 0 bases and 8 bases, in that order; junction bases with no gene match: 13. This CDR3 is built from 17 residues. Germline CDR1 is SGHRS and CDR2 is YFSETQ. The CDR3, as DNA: TGCGCCAGCAGCTTGGATGTCACGAGCGGGAGACTTCATGAGCAGTTCTTC. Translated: CASSLDVTSGRLHEQFF.

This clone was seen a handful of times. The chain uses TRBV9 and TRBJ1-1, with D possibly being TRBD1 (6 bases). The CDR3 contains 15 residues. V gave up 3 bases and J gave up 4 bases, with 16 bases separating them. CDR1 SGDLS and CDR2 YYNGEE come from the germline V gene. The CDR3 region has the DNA TGTGCCAGCAGCGCTACAGGGACGGGAAGCACTGAAGCTTTCTTT. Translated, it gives CASSATGTGSTEAFF.

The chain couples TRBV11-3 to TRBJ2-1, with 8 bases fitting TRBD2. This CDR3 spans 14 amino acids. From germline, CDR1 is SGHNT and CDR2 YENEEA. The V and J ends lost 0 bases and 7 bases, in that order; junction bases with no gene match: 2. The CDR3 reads CASSLDSSGNEQFF. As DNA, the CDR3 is TGTGCCAGCAGCTTAGACTCTAGCGGGAATGAGCAGTTCTTC.

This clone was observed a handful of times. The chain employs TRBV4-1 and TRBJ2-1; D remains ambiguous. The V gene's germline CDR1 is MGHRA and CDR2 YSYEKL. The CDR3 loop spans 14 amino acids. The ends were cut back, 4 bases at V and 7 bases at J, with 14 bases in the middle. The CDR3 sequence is CASSRAPLPNEQFF. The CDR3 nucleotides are TGCGCCAGCAGCCGAGCCCCTCTACCAAATGAGCAGTTCTTC.

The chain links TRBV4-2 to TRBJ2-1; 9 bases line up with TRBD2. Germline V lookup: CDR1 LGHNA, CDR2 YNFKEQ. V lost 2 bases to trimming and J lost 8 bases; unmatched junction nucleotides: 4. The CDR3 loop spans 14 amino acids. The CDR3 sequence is CASSQLAGWDEQFF. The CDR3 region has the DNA TGTGCCAGCAGCCAACTAGCGGGATGGGATGAGCAGTTCTTC.